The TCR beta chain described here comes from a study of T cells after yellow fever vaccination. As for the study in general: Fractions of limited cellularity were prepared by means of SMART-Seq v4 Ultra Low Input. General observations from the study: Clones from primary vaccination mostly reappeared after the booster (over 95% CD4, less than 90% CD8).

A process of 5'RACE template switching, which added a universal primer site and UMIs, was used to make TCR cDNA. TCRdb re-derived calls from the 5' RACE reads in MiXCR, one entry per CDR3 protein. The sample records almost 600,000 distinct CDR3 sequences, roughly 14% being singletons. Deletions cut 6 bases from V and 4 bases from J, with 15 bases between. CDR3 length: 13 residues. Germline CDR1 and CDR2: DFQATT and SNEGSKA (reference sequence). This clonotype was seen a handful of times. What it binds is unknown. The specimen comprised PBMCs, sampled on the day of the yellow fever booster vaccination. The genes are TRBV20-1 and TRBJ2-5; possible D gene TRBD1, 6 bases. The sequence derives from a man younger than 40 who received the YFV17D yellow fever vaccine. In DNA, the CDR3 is TGCAGTGCCCTAAGGGGCAGGGGAGAGACCCAGTACTTC. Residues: CSALRGRGETQYF.